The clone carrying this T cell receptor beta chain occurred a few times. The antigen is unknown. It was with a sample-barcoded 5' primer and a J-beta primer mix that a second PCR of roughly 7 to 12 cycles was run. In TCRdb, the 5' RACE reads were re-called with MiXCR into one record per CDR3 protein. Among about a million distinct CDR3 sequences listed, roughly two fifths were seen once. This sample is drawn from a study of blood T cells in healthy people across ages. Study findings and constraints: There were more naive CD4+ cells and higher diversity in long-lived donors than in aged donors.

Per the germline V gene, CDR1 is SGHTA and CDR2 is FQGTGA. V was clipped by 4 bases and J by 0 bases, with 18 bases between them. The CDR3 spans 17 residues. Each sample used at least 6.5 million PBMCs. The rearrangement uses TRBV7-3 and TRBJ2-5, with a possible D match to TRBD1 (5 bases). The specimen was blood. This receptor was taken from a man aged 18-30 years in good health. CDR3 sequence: CASSCNWVRQYQETQYF. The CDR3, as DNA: TGTGCCAGCAGCTGCAATTGGGTCCGACAGTACCAAGAGACCCAGTACTTC.